This TCR beta chain was profiled in a study of blood T cell repertoires in COVID-19. The ends were cut back, 6 bases at V and 6 bases at J, with 15 bases in the middle. The CDR3 consists of 13 residues. The germline V gene encodes CDR1 MNHEY and CDR2 SMNVEV (reference sequence). In this sample, this clone turned up many times. Assay: immunoSEQ multiplex PCR; the TCRdb copy retains only in-frame clones and omits some. Altogether around 200,000 clones are present, around 86% being singletons, with the ten largest covering 5% to 7%. V and J are TRBV27 and TRBJ2-7; TRBD1 might be the D (5 bases). Specimen: PBMCs or T cells enriched from blood (not recorded which). The TCR was taken from a man aged 35 to 55 with acute COVID-19. The CDR3 DNA sequence: TGTGCCAGCAGACCTACAGGTTCTAGCGAGCAGTACTTC. This translates into CASRPTGSSEQYF.